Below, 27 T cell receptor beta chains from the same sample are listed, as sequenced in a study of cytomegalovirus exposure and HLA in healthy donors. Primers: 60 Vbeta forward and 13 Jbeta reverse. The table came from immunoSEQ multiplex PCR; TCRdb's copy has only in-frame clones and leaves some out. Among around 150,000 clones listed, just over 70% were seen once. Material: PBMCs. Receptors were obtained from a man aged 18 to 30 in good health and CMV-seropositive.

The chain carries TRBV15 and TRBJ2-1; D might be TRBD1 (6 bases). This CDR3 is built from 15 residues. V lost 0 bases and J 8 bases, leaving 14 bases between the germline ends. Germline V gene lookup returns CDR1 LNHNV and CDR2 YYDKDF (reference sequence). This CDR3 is CATSRDPGQGYEQFF. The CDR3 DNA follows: TGTGCCACCAGCAGAGATCCTGGGCAGGGGTATGAGCAGTTCTTC.

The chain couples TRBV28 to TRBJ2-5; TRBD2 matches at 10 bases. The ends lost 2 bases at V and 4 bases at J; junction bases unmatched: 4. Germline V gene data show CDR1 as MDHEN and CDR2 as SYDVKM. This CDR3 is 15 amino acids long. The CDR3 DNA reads TGTGCCAGCAGTTTACGAGCGGGAGGGCGAGAGACCCAGTACTTC. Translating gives CASSLRAGGRETQYF.

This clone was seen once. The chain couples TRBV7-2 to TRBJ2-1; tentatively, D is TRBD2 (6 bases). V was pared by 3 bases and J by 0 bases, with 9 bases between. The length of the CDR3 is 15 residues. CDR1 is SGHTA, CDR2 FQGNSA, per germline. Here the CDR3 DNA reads TGTGCCAGCAGCTTGGACGGGAGCTCCTACAATGAGCAGTTCTTC. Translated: CASSLDGSSYNEQFF.

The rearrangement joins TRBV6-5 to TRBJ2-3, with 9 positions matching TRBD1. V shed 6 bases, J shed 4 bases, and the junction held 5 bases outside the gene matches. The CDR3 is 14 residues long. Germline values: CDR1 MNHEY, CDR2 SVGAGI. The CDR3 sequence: CASRGTGLADTQYF. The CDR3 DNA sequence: TGTGCCAGCAGGGGGACAGGGTTAGCAGATACGCAGTATTTT.

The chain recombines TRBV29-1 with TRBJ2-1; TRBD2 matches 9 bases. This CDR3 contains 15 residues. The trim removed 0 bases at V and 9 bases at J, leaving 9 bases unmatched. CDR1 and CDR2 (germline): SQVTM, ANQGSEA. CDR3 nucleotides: TGCAGCGTTGAAGATCTTGGGACTAGCAGCGGTGAGCAGTTCTTC. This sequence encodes CSVEDLGTSSGEQFF.

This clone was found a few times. The CDR3 DNA follows: TGTGCCAGCAGCGCTGGGACAGGGACTGAAGCTTTCTTT. It encodes CASSAGTGTEAFF. The J gene is TRBJ1-1, the V gene TRBV9, with TRBD1 matching over 9 bases. This CDR3 spans 13 amino acids. The ends lost 3 bases at V and 5 bases at J; junction bases unmatched: 2. The germline gives CDR1 SGDLS, CDR2 YYNGEE.

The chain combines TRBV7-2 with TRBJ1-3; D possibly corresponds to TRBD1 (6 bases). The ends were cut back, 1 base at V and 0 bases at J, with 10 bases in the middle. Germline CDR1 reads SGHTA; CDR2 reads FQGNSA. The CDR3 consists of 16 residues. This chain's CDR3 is CASSLVGGNSGNTIYF. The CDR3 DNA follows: TGTGCCAGCAGCTTAGTAGGGGGTAACTCTGGAAACACCATATATTTT.

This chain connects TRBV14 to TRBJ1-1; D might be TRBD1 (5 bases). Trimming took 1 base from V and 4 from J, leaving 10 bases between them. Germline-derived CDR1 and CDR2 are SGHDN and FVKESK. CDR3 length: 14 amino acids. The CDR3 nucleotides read TGTGCCAGCAGCCAAGCCAGGGTCGCCACTGAAGCTTTCTTT. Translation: CASSQARVATEAFF.

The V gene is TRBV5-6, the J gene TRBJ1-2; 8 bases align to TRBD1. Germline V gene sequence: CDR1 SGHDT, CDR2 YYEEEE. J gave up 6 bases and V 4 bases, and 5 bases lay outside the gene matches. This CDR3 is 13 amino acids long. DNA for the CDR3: TGTGCCAGCAGCCTGACAGGGGTGCATGGCTACACCTTC. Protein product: CASSLTGVHGYTF. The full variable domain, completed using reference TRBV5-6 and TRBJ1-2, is DAGVTQSPTHLIKTRGQQVTLRCSPKSGHDTVSWYQQALGQGPQFIFQYYEEEERQRGNFPDRFSGHQFPNYSSELNVNALLLGDSALYLCASSLTGVHGYTFGSGTRLTVV.

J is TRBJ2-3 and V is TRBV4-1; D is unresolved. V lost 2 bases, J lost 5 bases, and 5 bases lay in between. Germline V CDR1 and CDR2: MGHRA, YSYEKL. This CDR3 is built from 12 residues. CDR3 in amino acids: CASSQLGDTQYF. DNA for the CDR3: TGCGCCAGCAGCCAACTCGGAGATACGCAGTATTTT.

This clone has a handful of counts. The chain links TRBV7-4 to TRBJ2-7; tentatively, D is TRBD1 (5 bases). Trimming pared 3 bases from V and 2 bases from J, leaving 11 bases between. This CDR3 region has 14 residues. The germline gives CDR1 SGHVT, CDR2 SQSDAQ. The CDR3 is CASSFRQLPYEQYV. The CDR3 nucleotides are TGTGCCAGCAGCTTTAGACAGCTACCCTACGAGCAGTACGTC.

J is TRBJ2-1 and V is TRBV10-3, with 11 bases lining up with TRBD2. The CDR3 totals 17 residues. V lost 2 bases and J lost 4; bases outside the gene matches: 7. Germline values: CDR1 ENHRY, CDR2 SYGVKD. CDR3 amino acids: CAISEPGTSGSYNEQFF. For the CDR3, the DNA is TGTGCCATCAGTGAGCCGGGGACTAGCGGTTCATACAATGAGCAGTTCTTC.

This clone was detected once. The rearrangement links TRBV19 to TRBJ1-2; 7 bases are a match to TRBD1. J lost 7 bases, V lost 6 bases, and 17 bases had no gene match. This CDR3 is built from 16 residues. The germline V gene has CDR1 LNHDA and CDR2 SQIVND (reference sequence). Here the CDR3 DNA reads TGTGCCAGTAGCTTGCGGACAGGAGCAAATTATCGTGGCTACACCTTC. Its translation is CASSLRTGANYRGYTF.

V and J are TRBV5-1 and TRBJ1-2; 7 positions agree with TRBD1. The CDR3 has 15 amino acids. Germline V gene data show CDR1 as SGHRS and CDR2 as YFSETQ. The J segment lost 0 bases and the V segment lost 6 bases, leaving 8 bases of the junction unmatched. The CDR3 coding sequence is TGCGCCAGCACTCAGGGACAGATGTCTAACTATGGCTACACCTTC. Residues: CASTQGQMSNYGYTF. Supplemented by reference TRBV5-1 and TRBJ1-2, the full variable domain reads KAGVTQTPRYLIKTRGQQVTLSCSPISGHRSVSWYQQTPGQGLQFLFEYFSETQRNKGNFPGRFSGRQFSNSRSEMNVSTLELGDSALYLCASTQGQMSNYGYTFGSGTRLTVV.

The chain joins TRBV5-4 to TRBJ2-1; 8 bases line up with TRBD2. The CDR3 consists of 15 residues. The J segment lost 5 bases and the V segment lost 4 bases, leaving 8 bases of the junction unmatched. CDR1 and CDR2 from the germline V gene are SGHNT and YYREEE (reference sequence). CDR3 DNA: TGTGCCAGCAGCCACGCTGGGACTAGGGACAATGAGCAGTTCTTC. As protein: CASSHAGTRDNEQFF.

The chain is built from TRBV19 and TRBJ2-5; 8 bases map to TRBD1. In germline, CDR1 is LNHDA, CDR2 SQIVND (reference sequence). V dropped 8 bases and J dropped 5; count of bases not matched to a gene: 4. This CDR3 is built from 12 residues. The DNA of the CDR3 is TGTGCCAGTTGTGACAGGGGCGAGACCCAGTACTTC. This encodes CASCDRGETQYF.

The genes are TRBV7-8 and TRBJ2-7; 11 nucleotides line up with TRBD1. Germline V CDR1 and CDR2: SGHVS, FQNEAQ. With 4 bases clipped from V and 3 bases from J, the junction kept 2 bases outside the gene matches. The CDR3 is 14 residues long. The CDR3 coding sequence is TGTGCCAGCAGCTCTGGGACAGGGGGCTACGAGCAGTACGTC. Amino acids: CASSSGTGGYEQYV.

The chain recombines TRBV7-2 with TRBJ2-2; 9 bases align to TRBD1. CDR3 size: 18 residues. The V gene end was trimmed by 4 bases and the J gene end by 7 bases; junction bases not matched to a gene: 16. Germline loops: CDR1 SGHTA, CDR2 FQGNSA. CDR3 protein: CASSSPRGTGGWGGELFF. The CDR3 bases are TGTGCCAGCAGCTCACCCCGAGGCACAGGGGGCTGGGGCGGGGAGCTGTTTTTT.

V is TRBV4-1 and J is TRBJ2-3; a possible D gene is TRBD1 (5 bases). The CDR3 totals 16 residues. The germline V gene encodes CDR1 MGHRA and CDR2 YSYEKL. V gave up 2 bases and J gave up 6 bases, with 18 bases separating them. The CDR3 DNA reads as TGCGCCAGCAGCCAACAATCAGGACAACCCGAGGATACGCAGTATTTT. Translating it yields CASSQQSGQPEDTQYF.

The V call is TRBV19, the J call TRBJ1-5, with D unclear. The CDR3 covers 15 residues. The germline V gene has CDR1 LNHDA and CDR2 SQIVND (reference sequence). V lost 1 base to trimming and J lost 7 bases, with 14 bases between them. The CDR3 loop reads CASSIVGTVIQPQHF. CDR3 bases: TGTGCCAGTAGTATAGTCGGTACAGTCATCCAGCCCCAGCATTTT.

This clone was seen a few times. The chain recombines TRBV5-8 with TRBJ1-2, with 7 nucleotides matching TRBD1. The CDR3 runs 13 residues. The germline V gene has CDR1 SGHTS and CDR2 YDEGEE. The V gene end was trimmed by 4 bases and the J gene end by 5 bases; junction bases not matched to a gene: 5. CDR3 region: CASSPGTEYGYTF. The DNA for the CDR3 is TGTGCCAGCAGCCCCGGGACAGAATATGGCTACACCTTC.

The CDR3 sequence: CASSLRTGTNEKLFF. CDR3 sequence (DNA): TGTGCCAGCAGCTTACGGACAGGAACAAATGAAAAACTGTTTTTT. The chain combines TRBV9 with TRBJ1-4, with 7 bases fitting TRBD1. V was pared by 4 bases and J by 5 bases, with 8 bases of the junction left unmatched. The CDR3 covers 15 residues. Germline CDR1 is SGDLS and CDR2 is YYNGEE.

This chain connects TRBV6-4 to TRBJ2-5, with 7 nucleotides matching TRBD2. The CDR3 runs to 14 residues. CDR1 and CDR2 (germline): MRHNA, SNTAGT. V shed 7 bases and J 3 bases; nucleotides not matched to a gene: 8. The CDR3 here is CASNPPRGEETQYF. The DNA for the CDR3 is TGTGCCAGCAATCCGCCTCGGGGGGAAGAGACCCAGTACTTC.

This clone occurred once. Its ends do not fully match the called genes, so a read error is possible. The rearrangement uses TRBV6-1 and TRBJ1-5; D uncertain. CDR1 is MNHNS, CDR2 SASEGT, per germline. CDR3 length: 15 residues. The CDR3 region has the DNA TGTGCCAGCAGTCCCGGACTGATCAGCAATCAGTCCCAGCATTTT. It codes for CASSPGLISNQSQHF.

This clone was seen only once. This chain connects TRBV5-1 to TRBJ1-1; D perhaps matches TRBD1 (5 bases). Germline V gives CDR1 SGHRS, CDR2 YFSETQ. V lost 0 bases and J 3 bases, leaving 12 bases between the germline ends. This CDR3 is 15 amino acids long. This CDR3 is CASSLDGGEDTEAFF. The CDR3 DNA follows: TGCGCCAGCAGCTTGGACGGGGGTGAGGACACTGAAGCTTTCTTT. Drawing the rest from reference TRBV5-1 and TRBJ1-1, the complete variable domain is KAGVTQTPRYLIKTRGQQVTLSCSPISGHRSVSWYQQTPGQGLQFLFEYFSETQRNKGNFPGRFSGRQFSNSRSEMNVSTLELGDSALYLCASSLDGGEDTEAFFGQGTRLTVV.

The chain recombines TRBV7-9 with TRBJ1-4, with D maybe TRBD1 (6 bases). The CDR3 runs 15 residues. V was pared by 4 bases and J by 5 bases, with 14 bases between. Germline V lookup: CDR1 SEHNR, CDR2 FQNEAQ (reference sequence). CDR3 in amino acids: CASSSVGGGNEKLFF. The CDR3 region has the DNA TGTGCCAGCAGCTCAGTCGGCGGGGGCAATGAAAAACTGTTTTTT.

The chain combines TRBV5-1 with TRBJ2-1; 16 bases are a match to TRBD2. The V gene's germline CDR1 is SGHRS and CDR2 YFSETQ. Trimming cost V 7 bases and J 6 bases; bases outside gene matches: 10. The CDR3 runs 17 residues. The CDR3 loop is CASLPGTSGGAGNEQFF. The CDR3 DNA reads TGCGCCAGCCTTCCCGGGACTAGCGGGGGGGCCGGCAATGAGCAGTTCTTC.